This T cell receptor beta chain was identified during a study of blood T cell repertoires in COVID-19. Study overall: Collection of acute and convalescent COVID-19 samples took place in the United States, Italy and Spain. Sample material is recorded as cDNA or gDNA derived from T cells, B-cell-depleted T cells, or PBMCs.

Germline V lookup: CDR1 LGHDT, CDR2 YNNKEL (reference sequence). Trimming took 1 base from V and 8 from J, leaving 12 bases between them. The length of the CDR3 is 14 residues. In the original analysis: The authors estimated nucleated cell counts from reference gene primer amplification. Clones were read by immunoSEQ multiplex PCR, and TCRdb kept only the in-frame ones, dropping some. The V and J calls and clone size come from that table; D and trimming were worked out from the DNA. The table has approximately 150,000 clones, around 90% seen once. The chain joins TRBV3-1 (or the pseudogene TRBV3-2) to TRBJ2-1; D remains ambiguous. The sequence derives from a human donor in a cohort sampled during active COVID-19. What was sequenced was peripheral blood. CDR3 loop: CASSQGYGLYEQFF. The CDR3 DNA reads as TGTGCCAGCAGCCAAGGGTATGGCCTTTATGAGCAGTTCTTC.